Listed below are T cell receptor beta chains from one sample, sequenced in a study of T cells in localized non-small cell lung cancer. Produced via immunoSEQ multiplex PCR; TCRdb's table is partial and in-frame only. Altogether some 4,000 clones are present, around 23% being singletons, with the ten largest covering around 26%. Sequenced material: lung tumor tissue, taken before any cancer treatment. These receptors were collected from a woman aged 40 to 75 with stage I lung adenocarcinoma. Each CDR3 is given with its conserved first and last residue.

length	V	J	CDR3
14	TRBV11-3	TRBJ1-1	CASSPEGGTPEAFF
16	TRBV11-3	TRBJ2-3	CASSFAGLAGGDTQYF
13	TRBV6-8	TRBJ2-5	CASSYNRGETQYF
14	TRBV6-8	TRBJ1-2	CASSYLGTTYGYTF
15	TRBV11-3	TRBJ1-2	CASSTLRTGTKGYTF
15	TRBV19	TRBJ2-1	CASSLSSGQYNEQFF
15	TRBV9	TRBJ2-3	CASSLGEVSTDTQYF
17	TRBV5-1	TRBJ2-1	CASSFGQGYNVLNEQFF
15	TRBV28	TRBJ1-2	CASSSTAFSNYGYTF
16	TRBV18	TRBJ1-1	CASSPLKQGAITEAFF
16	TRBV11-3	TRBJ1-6	CASSLWDRGMNSPLHF
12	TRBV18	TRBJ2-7	CASSPPAYEQYF
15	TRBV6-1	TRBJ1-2	CASSEAFGGGGGYTF
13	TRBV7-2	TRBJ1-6	CASSLRPQSPLHF
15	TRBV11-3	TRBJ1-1	CASSSRGNGNTEAFF
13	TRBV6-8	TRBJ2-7	CATRGLAFYEQYF
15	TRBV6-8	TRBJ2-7	CASSYSDGFSYEQYF
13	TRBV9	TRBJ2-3	CASSPSGDDTQYF
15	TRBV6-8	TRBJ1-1	CASSSWGQRNTEAFF
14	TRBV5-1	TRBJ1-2	CASSLGQGAYGYTF
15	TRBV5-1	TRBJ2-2	CASSLLWFRGGELFF
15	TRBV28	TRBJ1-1	CASSLWRGYGTEAFF
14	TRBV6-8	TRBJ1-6	CASSSWPYNSPLHF
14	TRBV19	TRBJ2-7	CASSMRQGGGEQYF
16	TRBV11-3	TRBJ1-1	CASSLGEQAKNTEAFF
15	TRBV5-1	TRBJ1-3	CASSQDGSSGNTIYF
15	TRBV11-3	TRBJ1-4	CASSVGGRLNEKLFF
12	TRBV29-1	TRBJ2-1	CSASLRGTPQFF
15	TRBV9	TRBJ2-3	CASSARAGGTDTQYF
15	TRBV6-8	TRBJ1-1	CASSFLGRTVTEAFF
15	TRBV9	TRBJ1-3	CASSLQGAFGNTIYF
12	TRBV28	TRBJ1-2	CASSDRAYGYTF
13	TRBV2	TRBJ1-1	CASDDRGRTRAFF
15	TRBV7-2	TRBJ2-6	CASSLSRPGANVLTF
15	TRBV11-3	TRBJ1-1	CASSSPGRGNTEAFF
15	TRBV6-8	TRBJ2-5	CASSYFRGREETQYF
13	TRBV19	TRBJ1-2	CASSIRGGRGYTF
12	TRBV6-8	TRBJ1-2	CASSGNRDGYTF
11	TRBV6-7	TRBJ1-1	CASSLGTAAFF
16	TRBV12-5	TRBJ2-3	CASVPPPAGGTDTQYF
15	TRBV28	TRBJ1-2	CASSLSTGKAFGYTF
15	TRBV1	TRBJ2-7	CASSQEAGALGEQYF
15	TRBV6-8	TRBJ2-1	CASNPSGDLYNEQFF
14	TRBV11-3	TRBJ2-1	CASSLGEGRPGQFF
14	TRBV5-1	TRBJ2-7	CASSTGQGSYEQYF
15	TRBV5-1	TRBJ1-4	CASSHGTGDGEKLFF
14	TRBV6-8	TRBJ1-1	CASSLGRGNLEAFF
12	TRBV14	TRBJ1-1	CASSQTRAAAFF
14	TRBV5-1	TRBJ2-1	CASSYRDRYNEQFF